The 10 T cell receptor beta chains in this list originate from one sample, sequenced in a study of blood T cells in healthy people across ages. A second roughly 6 to 12 cycle PCR used barcoded and J-beta primers. TCRdb independently ran MiXCR on the 5' RACE reads; one entry per CDR3 protein. The sample contains some 1.8 million distinct CDR3 sequences, about 39% of which appear only once. Sequencing was carried out using blood. These receptors all come from a human donor in good health.

The J gene is TRBJ1-2, the V gene TRBV20-1; D possibly corresponds to TRBD1 (5 bases). The CDR3 contains 16 residues. Trimming removed 0 bases at V and 4 bases at J, with 18 bases between. CDR1 DFQATT and CDR2 SNEGSKA come from the germline V gene (reference sequence). Here the CDR3 reads CSARDERGPNFYGYTF. The CDR3 nucleotides read TGCAGTGCTAGAGATGAGCGGGGCCCAAACTTCTATGGCTACACCTTC.

The chain couples TRBV25-1 to TRBJ2-5, with 9 positions matching TRBD1. Germline-derived CDR1 and CDR2 are MGHDK and SYGVNS. The CDR3 spans 15 residues. Germline trimming cut 4 bases from V and 2 bases from J; bases unmatched to any gene: 5. The CDR3 loop reads CASSAPGTGQETQYF. In nucleotides, the CDR3 is TGTGCCAGCAGTGCCCCTGGGACAGGGCAAGAGACCCAGTACTTC. Drawing the rest from reference TRBV25-1 and TRBJ2-5, the complete variable domain is EADIYQTPRYLVIGTGKKITLECSQTMGHDKMYWYQQDPGMELHLIHYSYGVNSTEKGDLSSESTVSRIRTEHFPLTLESARPSHTSQYLCASSAPGTGQETQYFGPGTRLLVL.

The chain couples TRBV4-1 to TRBJ1-2; weak D call: TRBD1 (5 bases). The CDR3 extends over 16 amino acids. Germline V gene data show CDR1 as MGHRA and CDR2 as YSYEKL. Trimming stripped 4 bases from V and 4 bases from J, with 19 bases between. Here the CDR3 DNA reads TGCGCCAGCAGCCCTGGGATAGCGGGGCTCACCTATGGCTACACCTTC. Its translation is CASSPGIAGLTYGYTF.

The chain combines TRBV2 with TRBJ2-1, with a tentative D call TRBD1 (6 bases). The CDR3 is 15 residues long. Germline values: CDR1 SNHLY, CDR2 FYNNEI. Between the trimmed V and J ends, which lost 3 bases and 6 bases, there was a span of 15 bases. The CDR3 sequence: CASSETGVPLNEQFF. DNA of the CDR3: TGTGCCAGCAGTGAGACAGGAGTGCCCCTCAATGAGCAGTTCTTC.

This chain connects TRBV6-5 to TRBJ2-6; 11 positions agree with TRBD1. This CDR3 contains 20 residues. J gave up 4 bases and V 2 bases, and 13 bases lay outside the gene matches. Germline lookup yields CDR1 MNHEY and CDR2 SVGAGI. The CDR3 loop is CASSYLGTGGRNRGANVLTF. CDR3 bases: TGTGCCAGCAGTTACCTTGGGACAGGGGGAAGGAACCGAGGGGCCAACGTCCTGACTTTC.

The chain couples TRBV20-1 to TRBJ2-5; 10 bases are shared with TRBD2. V lost 0 bases to trimming and J lost 4 bases; unmatched junction nucleotides: 11. The CDR3 has 17 residues. Germline CDR1 is DFQATT and CDR2 is SNEGSKA (reference sequence). CDR3 coding DNA: TGCAGTGCTAGAGATTGGCAAAGCGGGGGGGCCTCAGAGACCCAGTACTTC. Its translation: CSARDWQSGGASETQYF.

This clonotype was counted at least ten times. The V and J genes are TRBV7-2 and TRBJ2-7, with 7 bases matching TRBD1. Germline assignment: CDR1 SGHTA and CDR2 FQGNSA. This CDR3 region has 14 residues. J was trimmed by 5 bases and V by 2 bases; bases with no gene match: 6. The CDR3 is CASSLSGQAHEQYF. The CDR3 region has the DNA TGTGCCAGCAGCTTATCCGGACAGGCCCACGAGCAGTACTTC. The entire variable domain, with the rest obtained from reference TRBV7-2 and TRBJ2-7, is as follows: GAGVSQSPSNKVTEKGKDVELRCDPISGHTALYWYRQSLGQGLEFLIYFQGNSAPDKSGLPSDRFSAERTGGSVSTLTIQRTQQEDSAVYLCASSLSGQAHEQYFGPGTRLTVT.

This clonotype turned up a few times. CDR3 sequence reads: CASSPGLFTEAFF. In DNA, the CDR3 is TGTGCCAGCAGTCCTGGGTTGTTCACTGAAGCTTTCTTT. The chain has TRBV12-3 or TRBV12-4 and TRBJ1-1; no clear D gene. There are 13 residues in the CDR3. Trimming removed 5 bases from V and 4 bases from J, with 11 bases in between.

This clonotype has a handful of counts. Compared with germline, one end of the junction differs, possibly owing to a read error. This chain uses TRBV7-3 with TRBJ1-1; D unclear. CDR1 and CDR2 from the germline V gene are SGHTA and FQGTGA. This CDR3 region has 13 residues. The CDR3 sequence: CASSSAAGTEAFF. The CDR3 region has the DNA TGTGCCAGCAGCTCGGCTGCAGGCACTGAGGCTTTCTTT. The full variable domain, with the rest looked up from reference TRBV7-3 and TRBJ1-1, is GAGVSQTPSNKVTEKGKYVELRCDPISGHTALYWYRQSLGQGPEFLIYFQGTGAADDSGLPNDRFFAVRPEGSVSTLKIQRTERGDSAVYLCASSSAAGTEAFFGQGTRLTVV.

There are a few counts of this clonotype. The genes are TRBV7-9 and TRBJ2-3; possible D gene TRBD2, 6 bases. The CDR3 consists of 16 residues. Trimming removed 8 bases from V and 2 bases from J, with 20 bases in between. Germline V CDR1 and CDR2: SEHNR, FQNEAQ (reference sequence). CDR3 coding DNA: TGTGCCAGCTACTTTATCCATGGGGGGAACACAGATACGCAGTATTTT. Protein sequence: CASYFIHGGNTDTQYF.